The text below deals with one T cell receptor beta chain. This clone came up once. Its antigen specificity is not known. Per-base quality was not reported, and no clone a single base away is much larger than it. This sample stems from a study of shared clonotypes between healthy human individuals (dated by TCRdb to about 2020). For the study in its entirety: A few men and a couple of women, aged 18 to 49 years, made up the cohort. For each donor, CD4 naive and CD4 memory were each given three plates, CD8 naive was given two plates, and CD8 memory was given one plate. Blood TCR repertoires of 5 or 6 healthy adults were deeply sequenced to estimate repertoire size and the extent of clonotype sharing between individuals. Different laboratories and diverse techniques were used to prepare libraries and sequence TCR repertoires, to increase sequencing depth and limit assay-specific biases. Each donor's leukapheresis produced roughly between about 0.8 and 8.9 billion PBMCs. Summary of the overall study and its limitations: Higher generation probabilities were observed for clonotypes shared by all four sorted-subset donors than for non-shared clonotypes. Rarefaction of sorted-subset datasets indicated incomplete sequencing despite the large sequencing depth. Pairwise subsampling led to the expectation that sequencing depth would affect the degree of clonotype sharing among donors. Sampling was restricted to blood, and TCR repertoires in tissues likely differ from the TCR repertoires found in blood. Sharing across a handful of donors was observed for roughly 5.4% of naive CD4, over 3% of naive CD8, 2.3% of memory CD4, and roughly 0.4% of memory CD8 clonotypes. The small number of donors limited the genetic and exposure-history diversity represented. Naive subsets generally had larger estimated clonotype richness than memory subsets did.

The donors were healthy, HIV-negative adults with no recently reported acute infections or vaccinations. All donors were Caucasian adults living in Nashville, Tennessee, USA. CD4+ T cells were enriched by magnetic negative selection; naive cells were then positively selected on CD45RA, and the negative fraction formed the memory subset. Blood was collected by leukapheresis, and PBMCs were isolated by Ficoll-Histopaque density gradient centrifugation and then cryopreserved in liquid nitrogen vapor phase. Analytical flow cytometry was used to check the purity and quantity of each magnetically sorted T cell population. From each sorted fraction, genomic DNA was isolated and quantified by UV absorbance on a Nanodrop 2000c. For this chain, trimming is 9 bases at the V end and 1 base at the J end, and the number of junction bases without a gene match is 3. The CDR3 starts with the cysteine, ends with the phenylalanine, and has 13 residues. Here the CDR3 DNA is all that survives: 39 bases in frame from base 1. CDR1 MDHEN and CDR2 SYDVKM are derived from the germline V gene.

Using the deep immunoSEQ assay, multiplex PCR amplified TCR CDR3 regions from genomic DNA. For each cell subset, the extracted genomic DNA was distributed evenly across all wells of several immunoSEQ 96-well plates, and each plate served as one replicate. For sorted subsets, each replicate PCR was loaded with approximately 0.2 ug genomic DNA, equivalent to 32,000 or so T cell genomes. Purified libraries were measured with a Qubit 3.0 fluorometer, size-checked on a Bioanalyzer 2100, and measured again with the KAPA Library Quantification kit. Every immunoSEQ 96-well plate was sequenced on a separate single-read 150-cycle Illumina NextSeq 550 flow cell. On the study's bioinformatics: Because the immunoSEQ output held only junctional sequences and lacked quality scores, the filtering could not match the filtering applied to full-length reads. To assign V/J genes and CDR3, sequences were annotated using PyIR, a Python wrapper for IgBLAST v1.9, with IMGT germline references. Reads were removed for weak V/J assignments (E-value above 1e-6), missing CDR3, stop codons, out-of-frame junctions, or ambiguous translated residues. A V3J clonotype was defined by an identical inferred V gene, J gene, and CDR3 amino acid sequence. To compute the percentage overlap between repertoires, the number of shared unique clonotypes was divided by the size of the smaller repertoire. Repertoire richness was assessed with RTK rarefaction, the Chao1 estimator, and Recon v2.1 estimates of unobserved clonotypes. OLGA was used to compute generation probabilities for all TCRbeta clonotypes that the gDNA method yielded from four donors. Held by TCRdb, this immuneACCESS table contains in-frame sequences only and omits some clones. Under half of the omission traces to an unresolved V gene where checked; the cause of the rest is unknown. From that table come the V and J calls and clone size; the DNA was used to work out D and trimming. The sample table lists hundreds of thousands of clones, approximately 95% of them with a count of one. The ten largest clones add up to approximately 0.06% of the sample.

The receptor was isolated from a woman in her twenties or thirties in good health. Material: naive CD4+ T cells sorted from blood. Explained via the paper, the cell subset or site label denotes: CD45RA+ positively selected. This chain is built from TRBV28 and TRBJ1-5, and 7 junction bases match TRBD1. The sequenced DNA is TGTGCCAGTTCGACAGGGAGCAATCAGCCCCAGCATTTT. It codes for CASSTGSNQPQHF.